This TCR beta chain appears in the sequencing data of a study of CD8+ T cells in alopecia areata. This clone was detected a few times. RNA was extracted and reverse transcribed into cDNA as the sequencing template. TCRdb's table, derived via immunoSEQ multiplex PCR, lists solely in-frame clones and lacks some. The data show some 150,000 clones, under 60% seen once. The CDR3 covers 13 residues. Sequenced material: CD8+ T cells sorted from blood, taken at week 0. The receptor was isolated from a human donor with alopecia areata. The chain carries TRBV21-1 and TRBJ1-2; TRBD1 reflects the table's D call only, with no check against the DNA. TRBV21-1 is listed as a pseudogene. The CDR3 bases are TGTGCCAGCAGCAAAAGGGGGATTAATGGCTACACCTTC. As protein: CASSKRGINGYTF.